The present entry profiles one TCR beta chain with its context. Antigen unknown. This sample is part of a study of T-cell memory formation after mild COVID-19. The wider study: Among the donors, TCR clusters were largely specific to each donor.

The CDR3 sequence is 15 residues long. V was clipped by 4 bases and J by 5 bases; unmatched bases: 10. Germline CDR1 and CDR2: LGHDT and YNNKEL (reference sequence). In TCRdb, the 5' RACE reads were re-called with MiXCR into one record per CDR3 protein. The table shows just under 350,000 distinct CDR3 sequences, with 10% to 15% occurring only once. Findings and limits, study-wide: There were some responding clones in pre-infection memory, which suggested that cross-reactive memory had joined. CD4+ contracting clones were mainly CM and EM; CD8+ ones, EMRA.

The receptor was isolated from a man younger than 35 who had mild COVID-19 (a few samples of this study predate the infection). Cell type and time point are not known. The chain is built from TRBV3-1 and TRBJ2-5; 7 nucleotides align to TRBD1. The sample consisted of PBMCs or a T cell subset sorted from them (not recorded which). The CDR3 reads CASSPLEGAWETQYF. CDR3 bases: TGTGCCAGCAGCCCATTAGAGGGGGCATGGGAGACCCAGTACTTC.